Given below is one TCR beta chain in context. Antigen specificity is unknown. V was clipped by 2 bases and J by 8 bases, with 12 bases between them. There are 14 residues in the CDR3. The germline gives CDR1 KGHSH, CDR2 LQKENI. This specimen belongs to a study of shared clonotypes between healthy human individuals. TCRdb's copy holds only in-frame clones and misses some; the assay was immunoSEQ multiplex PCR. The repertoire includes 650,000 to 750,000 clones, approximately 79% of them detected once, and less than 2% sits in the top ten. General study points: Of the naive CD4 clonotypes, roughly 5% were shared across a handful of donors. Blood was the only sampled material, and tissue repertoires likely differ.

V is TRBV18 and J is TRBJ2-2; D call uncertain. The sequence was collected from a woman aged 30 to 39 in good health. The sample was memory CD4+ T cells sorted from blood. Stated subset: CD45RA-negative fraction. In DNA form, the CDR3 reads TGTGCCAGCTCACCAGAACTCTTATCGGGGGAGCTGTTTTTT. This sequence encodes CASSPELLSGELFF.